The present TCR beta chain was sequenced within a study of cytomegalovirus exposure and HLA in healthy donors (dated 2017 in TCRdb). Study-wide context: An earlier analysis of 587 of the donors reported about 300 Gb of sequence data and 90 million to 120 million unique TCR beta sequences obtained from about 180 million T cells. An early release covering about 600 HLA-typed donors comprised approximately 300 gigabases of sequencing data and tens of millions of unique TCR sequences. Of the roughly 430 genotyped donors, 81% fell in the genetic ancestry cluster associated with self-reported Caucasian donors. The study aimed to test whether cataloging public T cell receptors could reveal signatures of past pathogen exposure. The T cell repertoires of around 730 subjects were profiled by immunosequencing and related to cytomegalovirus serostatus. Along with the roughly 700-subject first cohort, a separate validation cohort of over a hundred different subjects was used. High-throughput TCR immunosequencing, statistical association of individual TCRs with disease status, and machine learning were combined to predict cytomegalovirus infection status. A later analysis re-examined previously published TCR beta repertoires from 500 to 700 donors and added high-resolution HLA genotyping to investigate patterns of TCR occurrence. The later analysis used no new phenotypic data to find candidate immune exposures, relying instead on TCR beta sequences and their occurrence across donors. An earlier analysis of 587 of the donors used high-throughput TCR beta sequencing to judge whether each TCR beta V gene segment behaved as functional or pseudogenic. Donor age, sex, ethnicity and CMV serostatus were compiled alongside the repertoire data. Genome-wide SNP genotypes for about three fifths of the roughly 670 donors were used in a later genetic analysis, which treated that subset as a discovery cohort. All discovery cohort repertoires had been generated on a single sequencing platform. Both class I and class II loci were covered by HLA typing, at four-digit resolution. The number of typed donors differed by locus: roughly 620-630 for A, B, C, DRB1 and DQB1; 500 to 550 for DQA1; 606 for DPA1; and about 470 for DPB1. Several DR-DQ haplotypes were treated as single units for association and clustering because of strong linkage in the cohort. Across roughly 420 genotyped donors of the cohort, an average of roughly 230,000 unique TCR beta nucleotide sequences per donor were sequenced, and around 20% of those sequences were non-productive. The paper as a whole reports these results and caveats: Some IMGT-functional V segments, including TRBV6-2 and TRBV6-3, could not be distinguished by the 87-base-pair reads and were therefore excluded. The classifier was reported to diagnose cytomegalovirus status with high specificity and sensitivity in both the original cohort and the validation cohort. V-gene and J-gene trimming of TCR beta chains was associated with a missense DCLRE1C variant in a later genetic analysis, and the association was replicated in an independent cohort. For the cohort, immune exposure information was limited to CMV serostatus. Only TCR beta chains were sequenced in this cohort, and the absence of alpha or paired-chain data limited detectable features. Specific HLA alleles were associated with more than 15,000 TCR beta sequences at a false discovery rate of 0.05 in a later analysis. A later analysis found that HLA-associated TCR beta chains were more clonally expanded and had lower generation probabilities than equally common non-associated chains. Because counts were too low, some 17 rarely observed V segments, including chromosome 9 orphons, were excluded from the earlier analysis of several hundred of the donors. Most CMV-associated TCR beta chains appeared to be HLA-restricted in a later analysis, and the HLA associations seemed to be driven largely by CMV exposure. A few of the identified cytomegalovirus-associated TCR beta chains were confirmed in vitro to be specific for cytomegalovirus antigens. Because HLA typing was missing for some donors at each locus, association tests included only the typed subset. Presence/absence analyses assumed roughly uniform sequencing depth across donors, an assumption that may not hold. The sequencing pipeline was judged likely to have produced a cluster of highly shared sequence variants as a technical artifact. In an earlier analysis of several hundred of the donors, most TCR beta V segments were observed in productive rearrangements about 90% or about 30% of the time, broadly matching IMGT annotations. According to a later analysis, TCR association rates differed among HLA loci, with DRB1 alleles showing the most associated TCRs and HLA-C alleles showing the fewest. Assigning TCR associations to individual alleles was difficult when HLA alleles, especially DR and DQ, strongly co-occurred. In a later genetic analysis, fewer N-insertions in productive TCRs were reported among donors in an Asian-associated ancestry cluster than the roughly 670-donor mean. Most TCR sequences were observed very rarely across donors, whereas some public TCRs were present in many individuals. The authors suggested that the approach could potentially be generalized to other disease states and immunological phenotypes. A total of around 150 TCR beta chains were listed by the study as associated with cytomegalovirus. Linkage disequilibrium might explain the correlated functional status among segregating V segments, but an unknown experimental factor could not be ruled out. According to a later analysis, parvovirus B19, influenza, CMV and Epstein-Barr virus appeared linked to several top co-occurrence clusters. A further reported finding was that TCR beta sequences accurately predicted the HLA-A and HLA-B alleles for most subjects in the first cohort.

The CDR3 contains 18 residues, cysteine and phenylalanine counted. The sequence is cut down to CDR3 DNA, 54 bases in frame from base 1. Based on the germline V gene, the CDR1 and CDR2 sequences are SGHAT and FQNNGV. The library was built by means of the immunoSEQ multiplex PCR assay. For the multiplex PCR, a mixture combining 60 forward primers for TCR Vbeta segments and 13 reverse primers for TCR Jbeta segments was used. A multiplex PCR assay on genomic DNA amplified the CDR3 region of rearranged TCR beta genes. The Illumina HiSeq System was used to sequence the amplified TCR beta libraries as 87-base-pair reads. The paper's data handling went like this. In a later analysis, tens of millions of unique TCR beta chains were counted across the roughly 670 repertoires, and roughly 9.9 million of these chains were shared by at least two donors. A nearest-neighbor algorithm error-corrected the raw reads and collapsed the reads into unique sequences, merging closely related sequences to remove PCR and sequencing errors. To assign V, D and J gene segments, CDR3 sequences were aligned to IMGT reference sequences. For a sequence to be retained, a match of at least six nucleotides to both a V gene segment and a J gene segment was required. Rearrangements were called productive when the CDR3 lacked stop codons and stayed in frame with V and J; all others were non-productive. CDR3 was defined by IMGT convention, running from the second conserved V-encoded cysteine to the conserved J-encoded phenylalanine. In an earlier analysis of roughly 580 of the donors, sequences lacking an unambiguous match to a single V gene segment were excluded. In an earlier analysis of 450 to 700 of the donors, V segments were called functional above 56.7% productive rearrangements and were called segregating when the between-donor standard deviation exceeded 5%. A statistical classification framework was built to diagnose cytomegalovirus status from the catalog of TCR beta chain sequences. In a later analysis, V and J genes were assigned by comparing TCR nucleotide sequences against IMGT/GENE-DB human TR gene sequences. Using the TCRdist pipeline, a later analysis assigned CDR3 sequences along with most-parsimonious VDJ recombination scenarios. A later analysis defined each TCR beta chain by its CDR3 amino acid sequence plus V-gene family, and excluded reads lacking a unique V-gene family. To address suspected cross-contamination and a sequencing artifact, a later analysis removed around 600 highly shared, low-generation-probability nucleotide sequences. A later analysis calculated a clonal expansion index for each public chain from normalized within-repertoire ranks of inferred template counts. A later analysis computed generation probabilities with a VDJ recombination model fitted to out-of-frame rearrangements, and checked the results against IGoR. In a later analysis, TCR-TCR, TCR-HLA and TCR-CMV co-occurrence was scored with hypergeometric tests, and a repertoire-size bias correction was applied to TCR pairs. To estimate false discovery rates, a later analysis permuted the HLA or CMV assignments 20 times. A later analysis grouped co-occurring TCRs with DBSCAN, adding TCRdist sequence similarity when clustering within HLA-allele-positive subsets. For co-occurrence clustering, repertoires with fewer than 30,000 or more than 120,000 public chains were excluded, along with roughly 5 repertoires with anomalous nucleotide sharing. The immuneACCESS repertoire file appears here via TCRdb, limited to in-frame rearrangements. These files lack a portion of the clones; in checked studies, under half of the deficit traces to unresolved V genes, and the cause of the others is not known. That table supplies the V and J calls and clone size; D and trimming were determined from the DNA. The table held for this sample gives roughly 55,000 clones. The ten largest clones capture under 10% of the sample.

In total, around 600 healthy bone marrow donors made up the cohort. Cohort members were all nominally healthy when sampled, although unrecorded immune exposures were likely present. The donor tested CMV seropositive and was one of the 289 seropositive cohort members. A peripheral blood sample was collected from each donor, and TCR beta sequencing was performed on peripheral blood mononuclear cells. The Qiagen DNeasy Blood Extraction Kit was used to extract genomic DNA from the blood cell samples. A word on this clone: The clone's antigen remains unknown. At one end, the junction sequence differs from germline, possibly due to a read error.

The rearranged chain carries TRBV11-2 and TRBJ2-1; a confident D gene designation cannot be given. The sequencing input was PBMCs. The sequence was obtained from a man aged 50 to 59 in good health and CMV-seropositive. The sequenced DNA: TGTGCCAGCAGCTTTATAGTTAGACGGAGTCGCTCCGACAATGAGCAGTTCTTC. Its coded protein is CASSFIVRRSRSDNEQFF.